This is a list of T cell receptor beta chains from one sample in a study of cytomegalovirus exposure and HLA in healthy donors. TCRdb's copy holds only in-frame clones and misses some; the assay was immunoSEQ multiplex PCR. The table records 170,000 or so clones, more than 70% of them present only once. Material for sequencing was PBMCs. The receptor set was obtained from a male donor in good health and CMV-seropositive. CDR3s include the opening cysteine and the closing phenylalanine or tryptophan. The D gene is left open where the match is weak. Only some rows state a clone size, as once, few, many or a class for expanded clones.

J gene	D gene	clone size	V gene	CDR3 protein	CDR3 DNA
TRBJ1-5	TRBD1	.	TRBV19	CASSRTGRNQPQHF	TGTGCCAGTAGCCGGACAGGGCGGAATCAGCCCCAGCATTTT
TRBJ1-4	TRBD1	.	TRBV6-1	CASSRTGDNEKLFF	TGTGCCAGCAGTCGGACAGGAGATAATGAAAAACTGTTTTTT
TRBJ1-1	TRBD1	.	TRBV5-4	CASSWDRGRTEAFF	TGTGCCAGCAGCTGGGACAGGGGGCGTACTGAAGCTTTCTTT
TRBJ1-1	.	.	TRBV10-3	CAISSGGASNTEAFF	TGTGCCATCAGTTCGGGCGGGGCCTCAAACACTGAAGCTTTCTTT
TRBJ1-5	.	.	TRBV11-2	CASSLGRNQPQHF	TGTGCCAGCAGCTTAGGGCGGAATCAGCCCCAGCATTTT
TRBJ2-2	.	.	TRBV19	CASSIRGTGELFF	TGTGCCAGTAGTATCAGGGGCACCGGGGAGCTGTTTTTT
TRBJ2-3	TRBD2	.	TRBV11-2	CASSQGLAGGVTQYF	TGTGCCAGCAGCCAAGGACTAGCGGGAGGGGTTACGCAGTATTTT
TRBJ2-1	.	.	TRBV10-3	CAISESWIGRGNEQFF	TGTGCCATCAGTGAGTCGTGGATCGGGAGAGGCAATGAGCAGTTCTTC
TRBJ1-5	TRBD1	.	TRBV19	CASDRDGNQPQHF	TGTGCCAGTGACAGGGACGGCAATCAGCCCCAGCATTTT
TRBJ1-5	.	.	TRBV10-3	CAISGAREQPQHF	TGTGCCATCAGTGGGGCCCGGGAGCAGCCCCAGCATTTT
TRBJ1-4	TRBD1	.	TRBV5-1	CASSRQGDGEKLFF	TGCGCCAGCAGCCGACAGGGAGACGGTGAAAAACTGTTTTTT
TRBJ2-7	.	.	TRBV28	CASSSPLSRGLYEQYF	TGTGCCAGCAGTTCCCCCTTATCCCGAGGGCTTTACGAGCAGTACTTC
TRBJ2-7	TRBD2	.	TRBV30	CAWSVPGLLTRNLGEQYF	TGTGCCTGGAGTGTCCCGGGACTACTAACTAGGAACCTGGGGGAGCAGTACTTC
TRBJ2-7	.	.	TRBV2	CASSGQGNEQYF	TGTGCCAGCAGCGGTCAGGGGAACGAGCAGTACTTC
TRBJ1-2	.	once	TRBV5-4	CASNSAQVPYGYTF	TGTGCCAGCAACTCCGCACAGGTGCCCTATGGCTACACCTTC
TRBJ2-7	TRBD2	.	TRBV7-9	CASSPRASGGKSYEQYF	TGTGCCAGCAGCCCCCGCGCTAGCGGGGGGAAATCCTACGAGCAGTACTTC
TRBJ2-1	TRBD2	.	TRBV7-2	CASSSFRTRINNEQFF	TGTGCCAGCAGTTCATTTCGGACTAGGATTAACAATGAGCAGTTCTTC
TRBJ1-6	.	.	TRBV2	CATRGGYNSPLHF	TGTGCCACCCGGGGGGGTTATAATTCACCCCTCCACTTT
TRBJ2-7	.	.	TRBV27	CASSLRGRLSYEQYF	TGTGCCAGCAGTTTAAGGGGCAGGTTAAGCTACGAGCAGTACTTC
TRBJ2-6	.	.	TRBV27	CASSLRGSEANVLTF	TGTGCCAGCAGTTTAAGGGGATCTGAGGCCAACGTCCTGACTTTC
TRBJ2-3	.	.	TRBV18	CASSPTGTQADTQYF	TGTGCCAGCTCACCAACCGGGACTCAGGCTGATACGCAGTATTTT
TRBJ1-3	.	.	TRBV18	CASSPPAEAGNTIYF	TGTGCCAGCTCACCACCAGCAGAGGCTGGAAACACCATATATTTT
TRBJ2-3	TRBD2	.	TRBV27	CASSLGSLASGRGTDTQYF	TGTGCCAGCAGTTTAGGGTCGCTGGCTAGCGGGAGAGGCACAGATACGCAGTATTTT
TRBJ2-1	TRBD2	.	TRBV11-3	CASSFGPGLAGVNEQFF	TGTGCCAGCAGCTTTGGCCCGGGACTAGCGGGAGTAAATGAGCAGTTCTTC
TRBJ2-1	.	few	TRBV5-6	CASSFQREQFF	TGTGCCAGCAGCTTCCAGCGTGAGCAGTTCTTC
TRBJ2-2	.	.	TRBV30	CAWSGQGNTGELFF	TGTGCCTGGAGTGGGCAGGGGAACACCGGGGAGCTGTTTTTT
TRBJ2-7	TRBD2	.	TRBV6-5	CATEKAGAYEQYF	TGTGCCACCGAGAAGGCGGGAGCGTACGAGCAGTACTTC